The T cell receptor (beta chain) described here comes from a study of vaccination and CD4 T cells after COVID-19. An Oncomine TCR Beta short-read assay was used to sequence the DNA from cultured CD4+ T cells. Once CD4+ T cells had been cultured, genomic DNA was extracted from them. TCRdb reprocessed the PCR reads via MiXCR and lists one record per CDR3 protein. The data show over 8,000 distinct CDR3 sequences, more than 25% seen once. This clonotype was picked up a small number of times. Antigen specificity is unknown. Sample treatment: approximately 9-day PBMC culture with coronavirus spike peptide pools or control peptides (ViraFEST assay). Investigators obtained the unexposed donor's CD4+ T cells before the COVID-19 pandemic (2011-2018). The sequenced material came from CD4+ T cells from blood, cultured in vitro. The source of this sequence is a human donor in good health.

CDR3 nucleotides: TGTGCCAGCAGTTACCCCCGGGGGGTTACTGAAGCTTTCTTT. Protein sequence: CASSYPRGVTEAFF. The J gene is TRBJ1-1, the V gene TRBV28, with D perhaps matching TRBD1 (5 bases). Germline V gene data show CDR1 as MDHEN and CDR2 as SYDVKM. CDR3 size: 14 residues. Trimming removed 4 bases at V and 5 bases at J, with 14 bases between. Filled out from reference TRBV28 and TRBJ1-1, the complete variable domain reads DVKVTQSSRYLVKRTGEKVFLECVQDMDHENMFWYRQDPGLGLRLIYFSYDVKMKEKGDIPEGYSVSREKKERFSLILESASTNQTSMYLCASSYPRGVTEAFFGQGTRLTVV.